This T cell receptor (beta chain) was found in a study of cytomegalovirus exposure and HLA in healthy donors. Study-wide points: The authors confirmed in vitro that three CMV-associated chains were specific for CMV antigens. For cytomegalovirus status, the classifier reportedly gave diagnoses with high specificity and sensitivity.

To note about this clone: Its antigen is not known.

Germline V gene lookup returns CDR1 LNHNV and CDR2 YYDKDF (reference sequence). This CDR3 is 17 amino acids long. Trimming removed 3 bases at V and 2 bases at J, with 14 bases between. The PCR contained 60 Vbeta and 13 Jbeta primers. This table comes from immunoSEQ multiplex PCR, and its TCRdb copy is limited to in-frame clones, with some not included. The table records about 190,000 clones, around 67% of them present only once. The specimen sequenced was PBMCs. This TCR was sampled from a woman younger than 45 in good health and CMV-seropositive. The gene calls are TRBV15 and TRBJ2-6; weak D call: TRBD1 (5 bases). The CDR3 nucleotides are TGTGCCACCAGCAGTCGCACTCGGACAACTGGGGCCAACGTCCTGACTTTC. Protein sequence: CATSSRTRTTGANVLTF.